Below, one T cell receptor (beta chain) is given with its context. Clones were sequenced by immunoSEQ multiplex PCR, and TCRdb holds only the in-frame ones, with some missing. The table records around 80,000 clones, roughly 94% of them present only once. CDR3 size: 15 residues. Germline V gives CDR1 SGHVS, CDR2 FNYEAQ. Trimming took 5 bases from V and 0 from J; bases not matched to a gene: 6. This sample was included in a study of T cell changes during pregnancy in multiple sclerosis. This clonotype originated in a female donor with multiple sclerosis, enrolled in a pregnancy study. The chain couples TRBV7-6 to TRBJ2-7; TRBD1 aligns across 8 bases. Sample: peripheral blood, taken before pregnancy. The CDR3 spells CASSQGQVTSYEQYF. The CDR3 DNA sequence: TGTGCCAGCAGCCAGGGACAGGTAACCTCCTACGAGCAGTACTTC.